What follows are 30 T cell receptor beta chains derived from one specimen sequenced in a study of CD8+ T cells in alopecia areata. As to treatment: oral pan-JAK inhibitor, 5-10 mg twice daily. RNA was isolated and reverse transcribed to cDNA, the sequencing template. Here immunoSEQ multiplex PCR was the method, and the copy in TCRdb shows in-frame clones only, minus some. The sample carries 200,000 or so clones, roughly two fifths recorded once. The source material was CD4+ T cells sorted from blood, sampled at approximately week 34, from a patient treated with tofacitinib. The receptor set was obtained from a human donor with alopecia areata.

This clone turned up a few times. DNA for the CDR3: TGTGCCAGCAGTTTAGGGACAGGTAGGGCCGGCAATGAGCAGTTCTTC. This codes for CASSLGTGRAGNEQFF. The V and J genes are TRBV28 and TRBJ2-1, with TRBD1 matching 8 bases. Germline trimming cut 2 bases from V and 6 bases from J; bases unmatched to any gene: 9. The CDR3 loop spans 16 amino acids. Germline CDR1 reads MDHEN; CDR2 reads SYDVKM.

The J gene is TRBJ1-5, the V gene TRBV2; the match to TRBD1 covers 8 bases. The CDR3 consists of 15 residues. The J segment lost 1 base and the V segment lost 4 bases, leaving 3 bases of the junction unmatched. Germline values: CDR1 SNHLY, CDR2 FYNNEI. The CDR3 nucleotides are TGTGCCAGCAGTGGCAGGGGGCGCAGCAATCAGCCCCAGCATTTT. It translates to CASSGRGRSNQPQHF.

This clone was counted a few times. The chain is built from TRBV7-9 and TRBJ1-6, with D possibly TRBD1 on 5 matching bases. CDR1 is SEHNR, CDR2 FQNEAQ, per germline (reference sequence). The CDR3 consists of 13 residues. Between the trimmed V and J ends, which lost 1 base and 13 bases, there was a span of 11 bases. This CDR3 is CASSLGEGTPLHF. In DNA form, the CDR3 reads TGTGCCAGCAGCTTAGGGGAGGGGACTCCCCTCCACTTT.

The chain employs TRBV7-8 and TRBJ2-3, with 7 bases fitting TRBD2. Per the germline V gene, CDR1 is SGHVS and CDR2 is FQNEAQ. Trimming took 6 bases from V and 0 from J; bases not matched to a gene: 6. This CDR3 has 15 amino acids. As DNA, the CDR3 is TGTGCCAGCAGACCTAGCGGTATTAGCACAGATACGCAGTATTTT. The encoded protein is CASRPSGISTDTQYF.

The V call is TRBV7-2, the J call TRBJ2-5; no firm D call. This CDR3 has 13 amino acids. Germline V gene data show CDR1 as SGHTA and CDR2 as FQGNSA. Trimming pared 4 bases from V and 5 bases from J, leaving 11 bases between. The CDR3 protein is CASSSTFGETQYF. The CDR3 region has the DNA TGTGCCAGCAGCTCCACCTTTGGGGAGACCCAGTACTTC.

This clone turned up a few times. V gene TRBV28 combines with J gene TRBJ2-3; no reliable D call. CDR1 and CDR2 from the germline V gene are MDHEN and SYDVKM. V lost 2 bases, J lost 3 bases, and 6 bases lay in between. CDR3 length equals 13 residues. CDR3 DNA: TGTGCCAGCAGTTTACAAGATACAGATACGCAGTATTTT. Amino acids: CASSLQDTDTQYF.

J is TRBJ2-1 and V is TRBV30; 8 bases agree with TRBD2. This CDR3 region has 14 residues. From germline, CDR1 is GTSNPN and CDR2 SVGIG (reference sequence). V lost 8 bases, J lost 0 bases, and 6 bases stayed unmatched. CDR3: CAGPREGSYNEQFF. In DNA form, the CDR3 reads TGTGCCGGACCCCGGGAGGGCTCCTACAATGAGCAGTTCTTC.

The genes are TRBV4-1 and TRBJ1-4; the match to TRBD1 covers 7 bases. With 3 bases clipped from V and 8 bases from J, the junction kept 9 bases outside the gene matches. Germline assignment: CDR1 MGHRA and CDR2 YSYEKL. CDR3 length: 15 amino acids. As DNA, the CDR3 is TGCGCCAGCAGCCAGGGAGTCCTCAGGGGGGAAAAACTGTTTTTT. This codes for CASSQGVLRGEKLFF.

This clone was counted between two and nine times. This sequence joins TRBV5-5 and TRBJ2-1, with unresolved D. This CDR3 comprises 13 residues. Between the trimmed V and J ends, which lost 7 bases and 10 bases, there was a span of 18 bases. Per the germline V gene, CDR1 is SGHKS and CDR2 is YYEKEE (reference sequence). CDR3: CASGSNIALEQFF. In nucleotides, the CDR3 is TGTGCCAGCGGATCCAATATAGCTCTGGAGCAGTTCTTC.

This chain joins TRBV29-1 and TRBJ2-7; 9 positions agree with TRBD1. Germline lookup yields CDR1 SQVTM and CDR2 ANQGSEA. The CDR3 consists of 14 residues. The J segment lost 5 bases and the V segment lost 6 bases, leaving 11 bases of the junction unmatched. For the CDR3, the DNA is TGCAGCGTGGCAAGACAGGGGGAAATGGACGAGCAGTACTTC. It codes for CSVARQGEMDEQYF.

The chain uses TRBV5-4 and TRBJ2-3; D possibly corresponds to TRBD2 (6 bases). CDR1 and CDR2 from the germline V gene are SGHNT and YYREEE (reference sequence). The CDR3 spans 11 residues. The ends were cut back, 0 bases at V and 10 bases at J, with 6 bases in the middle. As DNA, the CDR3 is TGTGCCAGCAGCTTGGGCGGGGCGCAGTATTTT. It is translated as CASSLGGAQYF.

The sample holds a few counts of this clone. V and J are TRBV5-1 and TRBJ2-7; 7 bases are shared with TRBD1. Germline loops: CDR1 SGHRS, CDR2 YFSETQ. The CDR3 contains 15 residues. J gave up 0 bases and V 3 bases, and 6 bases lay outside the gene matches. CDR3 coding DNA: TGCGCCAGCAGCTCAGGGGACAGCCTCTCCTACGAGCAGTACTTC. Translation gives CASSSGDSLSYEQYF.

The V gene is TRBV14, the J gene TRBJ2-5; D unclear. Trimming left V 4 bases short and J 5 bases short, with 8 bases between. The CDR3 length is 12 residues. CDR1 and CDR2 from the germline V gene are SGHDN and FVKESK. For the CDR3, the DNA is TGTGCCAGCAGCCGGGTGGGGGAGACCCAGTACTTC. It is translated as CASSRVGETQYF.

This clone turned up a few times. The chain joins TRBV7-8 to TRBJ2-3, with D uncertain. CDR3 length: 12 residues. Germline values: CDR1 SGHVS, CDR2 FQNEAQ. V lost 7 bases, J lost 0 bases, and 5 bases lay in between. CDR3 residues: CASNPSTDTQYF. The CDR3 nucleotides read TGTGCCAGCAACCCTAGCACAGATACGCAGTATTTT.

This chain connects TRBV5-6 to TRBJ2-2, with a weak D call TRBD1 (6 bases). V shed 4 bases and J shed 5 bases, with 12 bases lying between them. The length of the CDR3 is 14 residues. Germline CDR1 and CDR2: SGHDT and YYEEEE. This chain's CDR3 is CASSPGTLTGELFF. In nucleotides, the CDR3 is TGTGCCAGCAGCCCCGGGACACTAACCGGGGAGCTGTTTTTT.

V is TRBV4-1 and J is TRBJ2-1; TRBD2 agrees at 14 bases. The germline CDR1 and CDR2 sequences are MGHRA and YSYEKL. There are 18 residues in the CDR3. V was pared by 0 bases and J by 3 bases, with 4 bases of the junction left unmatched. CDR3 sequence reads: CASSQDGLAGGGYNEQFF. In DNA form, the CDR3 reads TGCGCCAGCAGCCAAGACGGACTAGCGGGAGGAGGCTACAATGAGCAGTTCTTC.

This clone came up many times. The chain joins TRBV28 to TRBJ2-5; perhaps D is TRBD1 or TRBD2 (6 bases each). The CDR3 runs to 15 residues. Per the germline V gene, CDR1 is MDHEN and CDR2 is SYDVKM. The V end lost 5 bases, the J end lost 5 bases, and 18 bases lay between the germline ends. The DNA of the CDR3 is TGTGCCAGCAGTATCCCGGGGGCAGCCAAGGAGACCCAGTACTTC. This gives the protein CASSIPGAAKETQYF.

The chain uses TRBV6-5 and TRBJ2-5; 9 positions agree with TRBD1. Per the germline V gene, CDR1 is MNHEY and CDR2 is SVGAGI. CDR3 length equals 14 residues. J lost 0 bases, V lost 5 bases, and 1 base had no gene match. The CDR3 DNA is TGTGCCAGCAGTGGGACAGGGTACCAAGAGACCCAGTACTTC. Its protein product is CASSGTGYQETQYF.

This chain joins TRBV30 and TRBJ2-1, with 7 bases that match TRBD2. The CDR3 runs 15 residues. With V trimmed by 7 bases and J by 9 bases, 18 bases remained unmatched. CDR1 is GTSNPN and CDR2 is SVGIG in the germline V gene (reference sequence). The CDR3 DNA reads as TGTGCCTTGGGGTTGGGTGCGGGAGCGTCGGGTGAGCAGTTCTTC. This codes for CALGLGAGASGEQFF.

The CDR3 nucleotides read TGTGCCACTCGCAAGGGGACGGCCACAGATACGCAGTATTTT. Translation gives CATRKGTATDTQYF. The chain carries TRBV15 and TRBJ2-3; D is possibly TRBD1 or TRBD2 (5 bases each). Trimming took 9 bases from V and 2 from J, leaving 15 bases between them. CDR3 length: 14 amino acids. CDR1 and CDR2 from the germline V gene are LNHNV and YYDKDF (reference sequence). Full variable domain (rest looked up from reference TRBV15 and TRBJ2-3): DAMVIQNPRYQVTQFGKPVTLSCSQTLNHNVMYWYQQKSSQAPKLLFHYYDKDFNNEADTPDNFQSRRPNTSFCFLDIRSPGLGDTAMYLCATRKGTATDTQYFGPGTRLTVL.

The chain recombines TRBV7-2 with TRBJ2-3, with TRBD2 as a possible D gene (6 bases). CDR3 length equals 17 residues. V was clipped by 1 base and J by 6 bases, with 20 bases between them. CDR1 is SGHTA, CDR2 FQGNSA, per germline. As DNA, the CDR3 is TGTGCCAGCAGCTTAGTCCCGTCGGGGGTAGGGTCTGATACGCAGTATTTT. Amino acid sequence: CASSLVPSGVGSDTQYF. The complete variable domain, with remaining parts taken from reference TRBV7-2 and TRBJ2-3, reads GAGVSQSPSNKVTEKGKDVELRCDPISGHTALYWYRQSLGQGLEFLIYFQGNSAPDKSGLPSDRFSAERTGGSVSTLTIQRTQQEDSAVYLCASSLVPSGVGSDTQYFGPGTRLTVL.

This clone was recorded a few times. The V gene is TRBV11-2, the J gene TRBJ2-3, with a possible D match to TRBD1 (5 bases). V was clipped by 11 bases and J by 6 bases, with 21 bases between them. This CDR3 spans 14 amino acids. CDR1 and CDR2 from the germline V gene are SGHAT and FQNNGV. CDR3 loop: CADSSGGSRDTQYF. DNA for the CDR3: TGTGCCGACAGCAGTGGCGGTAGTCGGGATACGCAGTATTTT. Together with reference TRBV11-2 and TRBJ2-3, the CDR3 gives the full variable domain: EAGVAQSPRYKIIEKRQSVAFWCNPISGHATLYWYQQILGQGPKLLIQFQNNGVVDDSQLPKDRFSAERLKGVDSTLKIQPAKLEDSAVYLCADSSGGSRDTQYFGPGTRLTVL.

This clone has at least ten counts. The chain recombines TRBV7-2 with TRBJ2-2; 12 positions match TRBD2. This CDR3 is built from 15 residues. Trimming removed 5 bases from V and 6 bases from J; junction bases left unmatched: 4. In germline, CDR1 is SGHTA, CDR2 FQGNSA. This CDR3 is CASSPRLAGAGELFF. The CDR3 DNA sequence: TGTGCCAGCAGCCCAAGACTAGCGGGAGCCGGGGAGCTGTTTTTT.

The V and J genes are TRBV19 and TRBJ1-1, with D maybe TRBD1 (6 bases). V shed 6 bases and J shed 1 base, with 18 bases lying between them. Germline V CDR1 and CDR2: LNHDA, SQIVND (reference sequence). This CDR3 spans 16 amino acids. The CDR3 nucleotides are TGTGCCAGTAGCAAGATGGGGGGCGAGGGGAACACTGAAGCTTTCTTT. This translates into CASSKMGGEGNTEAFF.

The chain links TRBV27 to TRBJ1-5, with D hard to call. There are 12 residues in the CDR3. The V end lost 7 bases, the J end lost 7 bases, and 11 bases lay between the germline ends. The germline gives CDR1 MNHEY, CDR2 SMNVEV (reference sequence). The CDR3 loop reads CASKVWGQPQHF. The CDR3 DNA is TGTGCCAGCAAGGTGTGGGGACAGCCCCAGCATTTT.

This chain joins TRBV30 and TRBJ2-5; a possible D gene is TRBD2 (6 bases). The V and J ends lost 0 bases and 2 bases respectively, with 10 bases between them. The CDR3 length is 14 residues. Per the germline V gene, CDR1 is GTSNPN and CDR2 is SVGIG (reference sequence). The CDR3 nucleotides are TGTGCCTGGAGTGTTAGCGGCTCTCAAGAGACCCAGTACTTC. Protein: CAWSVSGSQETQYF.

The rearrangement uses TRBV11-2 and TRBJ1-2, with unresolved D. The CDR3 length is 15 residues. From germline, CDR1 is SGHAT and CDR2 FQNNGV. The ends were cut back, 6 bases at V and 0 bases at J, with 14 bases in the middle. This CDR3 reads CASRRPGGANYGYTF. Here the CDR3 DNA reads TGTGCCAGCAGACGACCGGGCGGGGCTAACTATGGCTACACCTTC.

The CDR3 nucleotides read TGCGCCAGCAGCGCCACAGGGAAGGACACTGAAGCTTTCTTT. It specifies CASSATGKDTEAFF. The V call is TRBV5-1, the J call TRBJ1-1; D might be TRBD1 (6 bases). Germline V gene sequence: CDR1 SGHRS, CDR2 YFSETQ. Trimming took off 4 bases at V and 3 bases at J, with 13 bases between the two ends. The CDR3 runs to 14 residues.

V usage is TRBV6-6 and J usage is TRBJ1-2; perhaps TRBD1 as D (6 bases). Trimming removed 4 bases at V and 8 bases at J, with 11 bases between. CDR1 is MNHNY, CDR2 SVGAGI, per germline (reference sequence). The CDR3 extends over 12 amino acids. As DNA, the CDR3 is TGTGCCAGCAGTTCGGGGGCGCAGGGCTACACCTTC. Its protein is CASSSGAQGYTF.

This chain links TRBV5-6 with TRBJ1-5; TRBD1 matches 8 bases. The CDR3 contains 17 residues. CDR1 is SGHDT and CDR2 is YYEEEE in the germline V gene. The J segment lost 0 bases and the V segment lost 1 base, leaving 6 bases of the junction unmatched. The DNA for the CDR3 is TGTGCCAGCAGCTTGAGGGGCAGGGGGCTTAGCAATCAGCCCCAGCATTTT. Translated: CASSLRGRGLSNQPQHF.